This T cell receptor (beta chain) appears in the sequencing data of a study of blood T cell repertoires in COVID-19. Overall study: PBMCs, B-cell-depleted T cells, or T cells provided the cDNA or gDNA that made up the material.

The V gene lost 5 bases and the J gene lost 1 base, with 7 bases spanning the gap. This CDR3 is built from 12 residues. From germline, CDR1 is SGHRS and CDR2 YFSETQ. Original processing methods: Nucleated cell counts were estimated from reference gene primer amplification. The data were produced by immunoSEQ multiplex PCR, yet TCRdb's version contains in-frame clones alone and is incomplete. The DNA was the basis for D and trimming; V, J and clone size are from that table. The sample lists about 200,000 clones; roughly 85% were seen once. The V call is TRBV5-1, the J call TRBJ2-7, with D perhaps TRBD1 (5 bases). The sequencing input was PBMCs or T cells enriched from blood (not recorded which). This receptor was identified in a woman aged 40 to 50 with acute COVID-19. CDR3 coding DNA: TGCGCCAGCAGGAAGGGGTCCTACGAGCAGTACTTC. Its protein is CASRKGSYEQYF. Full variable domain (outside the CDR3, taken from reference TRBV5-1 and TRBJ2-7): KAGVTQTPRYLIKTRGQQVTLSCSPISGHRSVSWYQQTPGQGLQFLFEYFSETQRNKGNFPGRFSGRQFSNSRSEMNVSTLELGDSALYLCASRKGSYEQYFGPGTRLTVT.